These 16 T cell receptor beta chains share one sample of origin, sequenced in a study of CD8+CD57+ T cells in acquired aplastic anemia. Patients picked for sequencing had shown CD8+CD57+ cell expansion detected by flow cytometry. Genomic DNA provided the template from which TCR beta VDJ and CDR3 profiles were obtained. MiXCR, run by TCRdb on the reads, gives a single entry per CDR3 protein. The table shows a few hundred thousand distinct CDR3 sequences, with around 32% occurring only once. Sequencing was performed on sorted CD4+, CD8+, or CD8+CD57+ T cells (not recorded which) from PBMCs. Receptors were obtained from a human donor with aplastic anemia.

The chain joins TRBV7-3 to TRBJ1-2, with 12 bases aligning to TRBD1. CDR1 is SGHTA, CDR2 FQGTGA, per germline. The V and J ends lost 5 bases and 4 bases, in that order; junction bases with no gene match: 14. CDR3 length: 18 residues. CDR3 in DNA: TGTGCCAGCAGCCCTCGTCCCGGGACAGGGGGCGGGGGCTATGGCTACACCTTC. It yields the protein CASSPRPGTGGGGYGYTF.

On this clonotype: With a much larger clone just one base away, this may be a read error. The V and J genes are TRBV19 and TRBJ2-6; the D is unclear. The CDR3 totals 15 residues. Looked up from germline, CDR1 is LNHDA and CDR2 is SQIVND (reference sequence). The germline V and J ends were trimmed by 8 bases and 0 bases, with 11 bases remaining between them. The CDR3 coding sequence is TGTGCCAGTGGTACCGGCATCTCTGGGGCCAACGTCCTGACTTTC. Translating gives CASGTGISGANVLTF. The complete variable domain, with remaining parts taken from reference TRBV19 and TRBJ2-6, reads DGGITQSPKYLFRKEGQNVTLSCEQNLNHDAMYWYRQDPGQGLRLIYYSQIVNDFQKGDIAEGYSVSREKKESFPLTVTSAQKNPTAFYLCASGTGISGANVLTFGAGSRLTVL.

The J gene is TRBJ1-5, the V gene TRBV6-1; D not resolved. Trimming cost V 10 bases and J 5 bases, with 12 bases left between them. The V gene's germline CDR1 is MNHNS and CDR2 SASEGT. This CDR3 spans 12 amino acids. CDR3 bases: TGTGCCACGGTAGGGTATTATCAGCCCCAGCATTTT. It specifies CATVGYYQPQHF.

This chain links TRBV24-1 with TRBJ1-5; D unclear. The CDR3 is made up of 17 amino acids. Per the germline V gene, CDR1 is KGHDR and CDR2 is SFDVKD. With 3 bases removed from V and 2 bases from J, the gap between germline ends came to 16 bases. The CDR3 DNA sequence: TGTGCCACCAGTGATAGCCGTCCGATTGGCGGCAATCAGCCCCAGCATTTT. Translating gives CATSDSRPIGGNQPQHF.

V is TRBV12-3 or TRBV12-4 and J is TRBJ1-3; D gene unclear. This CDR3 is built from 17 residues. Trimming shortened V by 1 base and J by 0 bases, and 13 bases separated the two germline ends. The CDR3 reads CASSLDSWLVSGNTIYF. CDR3 DNA: TGTGCCAGCAGTTTAGACTCGTGGCTTGTCTCTGGAAACACCATATATTTT.

This clonotype was found a few times. The chain couples TRBV19 to TRBJ1-5; 8 positions match TRBD1. The CDR3 totals 15 residues. V trimming: 5 bases; J trimming: 2 bases; junction bases outside the gene matches: 5. Germline CDR1 is LNHDA and CDR2 is SQIVND (reference sequence). This CDR3 is CASSPGGAGNQPQHF. The CDR3 DNA reads as TGTGCCAGTAGTCCAGGGGGCGCAGGCAATCAGCCCCAGCATTTT.

The V and J genes are TRBV19 and TRBJ2-3; 12 nucleotides agree with TRBD2. The CDR3 consists of 15 residues. With 7 bases clipped from V and 8 bases from J, the junction kept 10 bases outside the gene matches. Germline values: CDR1 LNHDA, CDR2 SQIVND (reference sequence). The CDR3 DNA follows: TGTGCCAGTACTAGACTAGCGGGAGTGTCAGGTACGCAGTATTTT. Translation gives CASTRLAGVSGTQYF. The full variable domain, with the rest looked up from reference TRBV19 and TRBJ2-3, is DGGITQSPKYLFRKEGQNVTLSCEQNLNHDAMYWYRQDPGQGLRLIYYSQIVNDFQKGDIAEGYSVSREKKESFPLTVTSAQKNPTAFYLCASTRLAGVSGTQYFGPGTRLTVL.

The chain links TRBV20-1 to TRBJ2-3; 9 bases line up with TRBD2. The CDR3 extends over 15 amino acids. With V trimmed by 3 bases and J by 2 bases, 6 bases remained unmatched. CDR1 DFQATT and CDR2 SNEGSKA come from the germline V gene (reference sequence). In nucleotides, the CDR3 is TGCAGTGCTAGGGAGGCGGGGGGGCCCACAGATACGCAGTATTTT. It codes for CSAREAGGPTDTQYF.

The rearrangement joins TRBV10-3 to TRBJ1-1, with TRBD1 matching 7 bases. The germline gives CDR1 ENHRY, CDR2 SYGVKD. V gave up 0 bases and J gave up 0 bases; unmatched junction bases: 1. This CDR3 spans 15 amino acids. CDR3 loop: CAISESQGVNTEAFF. CDR3 sequence (DNA): TGTGCCATCAGTGAGTCTCAGGGGGTGAACACTGAAGCTTTCTTT.

The table lists this clonotype with a few counts. This chain joins TRBV10-3 and TRBJ1-1; the match to TRBD1 covers 9 bases. Germline CDR1 is ENHRY and CDR2 is SYGVKD. The trim removed 10 bases at V and 2 bases at J, leaving 17 bases unmatched. This CDR3 spans 17 amino acids. CDR3 nucleotides: TGTGCCAGCACCCTAACACCGACAGGGGGATTTAACACTGAAGCTTTCTTT. Translated: CASTLTPTGGFNTEAFF.

In this sample, this clonotype turned up many times. The rearrangement joins TRBV29-1 to TRBJ1-1, with a tentative D call TRBD1 (6 bases). The CDR3 loop spans 14 amino acids. Germline lookup yields CDR1 SQVTM and CDR2 ANQGSEA. V lost 2 bases and J 4 bases, leaving 14 bases between the germline ends. CDR3 coding DNA: TGCAGCGTTGAATTTCTTGGGGGCATCACTGAAGCTTTCTTT. It encodes CSVEFLGGITEAFF.

The table lists this clonotype with a few counts. The V call is TRBV5-1, the J call TRBJ1-2, with TRBD1 identical over 7 bases. The CDR3 consists of 14 residues. Germline-derived CDR1 and CDR2 are SGHRS and YFSETQ. V was pared by 3 bases and J by 8 bases, with 10 bases of the junction left unmatched. CDR3 residues: CASSSTTGVAGYTF. The CDR3 DNA sequence: TGCGCCAGCAGCTCCACTACAGGGGTAGCCGGCTACACCTTC.

The chain has TRBV19 and TRBJ1-2, with TRBD1 matching over 8 bases. Germline CDR1 is LNHDA and CDR2 is SQIVND (reference sequence). The CDR3 is 14 residues long. The ends lost 5 bases at V and 2 bases at J; junction bases unmatched: 4. The CDR3: CASSQRTGNYGYTF. DNA for the CDR3: TGTGCCAGTAGTCAGAGGACAGGGAACTATGGCTACACCTTC.

On this clonotype: A much larger clone is a single base away; this may be a read error. The genes are TRBV7-9 and TRBJ2-5; D perhaps matches TRBD2 (6 bases). V dropped 8 bases and J dropped 4 bases, with 14 bases sitting between them. The germline V gene has CDR1 SEHNR and CDR2 FQNEAQ (reference sequence). The CDR3 is made up of 13 amino acids. The CDR3 DNA follows: TGTGCCAGCGGCGTGACTAGTGGAGAGACCCAGTACTTC. Residues: CASGVTSGETQYF.

The genes are TRBV19 and TRBJ2-2, with D perhaps matching TRBD1 or TRBD2 (5 bases each). CDR1 is LNHDA and CDR2 is SQIVND in the germline V gene (reference sequence). The germline V and J ends were trimmed by 4 bases and 7 bases, with 16 bases remaining between them. The length of the CDR3 is 15 residues. The CDR3 DNA reads TGTGCCAGTAGTAAGGGACCGGACCCTTACGGGGAGCTGTTTTTT. Its protein is CASSKGPDPYGELFF.

The rearrangement links TRBV7-6 to TRBJ2-7; D not certain. The germline gives CDR1 SGHVS, CDR2 FNYEAQ. V was clipped by 8 bases and J by 3 bases, with 14 bases between them. This CDR3 comprises 13 residues. For the CDR3, the DNA is TGTGCCAGCTCGAAGGTCGGCGACTACGAGCAGTACTTC. It specifies CASSKVGDYEQYF.